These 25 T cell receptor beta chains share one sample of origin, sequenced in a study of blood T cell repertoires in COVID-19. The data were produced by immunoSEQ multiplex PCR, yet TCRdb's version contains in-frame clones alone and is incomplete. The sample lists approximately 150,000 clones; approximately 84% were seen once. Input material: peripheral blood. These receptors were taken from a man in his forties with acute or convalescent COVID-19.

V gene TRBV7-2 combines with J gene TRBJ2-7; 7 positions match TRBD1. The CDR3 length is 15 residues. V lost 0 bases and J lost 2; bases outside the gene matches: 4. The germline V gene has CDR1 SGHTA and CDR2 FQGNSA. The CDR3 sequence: CASSLAGQTTYEQYF. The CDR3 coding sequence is TGTGCCAGCAGCTTAGCGGGACAGACTACCTACGAGCAGTACTTC. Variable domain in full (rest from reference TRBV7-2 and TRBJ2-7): GAGVSQSPSNKVTEKGKDVELRCDPISGHTALYWYRQSLGQGLEFLIYFQGNSAPDKSGLPSDRFSAERTGGSVSTLTIQRTQQEDSAVYLCASSLAGQTTYEQYFGPGTRLTVT.

CDR3 DNA sequence: TGCGCCAGCAGCCAAAGTTCGAGCAACCTACGGACCCGGGGAGAGACCCAGTACTTC. It encodes CASSQSSSNLRTRGETQYF. The chain employs TRBV4-3 and TRBJ2-5, with D perhaps matching TRBD2 (5 bases). V lost 2 bases and J 4 bases, leaving 26 bases between the germline ends. The CDR3 totals 19 residues. Germline V CDR1 and CDR2: LGHNA, YSLEER.

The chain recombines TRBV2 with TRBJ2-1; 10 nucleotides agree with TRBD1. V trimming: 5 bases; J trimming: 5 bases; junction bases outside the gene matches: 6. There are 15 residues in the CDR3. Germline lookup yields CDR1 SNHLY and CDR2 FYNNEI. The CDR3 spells CASSSRTGGNNEQFF. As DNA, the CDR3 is TGTGCCAGCAGTTCAAGGACAGGGGGGAACAATGAGCAGTTCTTC.

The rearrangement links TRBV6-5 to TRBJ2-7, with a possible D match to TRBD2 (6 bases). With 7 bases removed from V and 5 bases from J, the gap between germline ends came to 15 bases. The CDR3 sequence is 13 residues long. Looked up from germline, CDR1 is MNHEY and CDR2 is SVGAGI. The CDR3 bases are TGTGCCAGCACGGGGACTGGGGGGAACGAGCAGTACTTC. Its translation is CASTGTGGNEQYF.

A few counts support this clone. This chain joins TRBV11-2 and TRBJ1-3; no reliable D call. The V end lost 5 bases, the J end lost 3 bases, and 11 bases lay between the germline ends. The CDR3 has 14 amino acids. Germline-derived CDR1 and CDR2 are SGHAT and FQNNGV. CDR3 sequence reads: CASSPAGFGNTIYF. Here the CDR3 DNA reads TGTGCCAGCAGCCCAGCGGGGTTTGGAAACACCATATATTTT.

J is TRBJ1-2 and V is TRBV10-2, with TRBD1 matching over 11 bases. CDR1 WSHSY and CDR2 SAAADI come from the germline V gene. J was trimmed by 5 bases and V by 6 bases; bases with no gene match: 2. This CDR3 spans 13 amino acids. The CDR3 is CASSGQGAYGYTF. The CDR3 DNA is TGCGCCAGCAGCGGACAGGGGGCGTATGGCTACACCTTC.

The CDR3, as DNA: TGTGCCATCAGTGAGTCGGGGGGTACGAACTATGGCTACACCTTC. The encoded protein is CAISESGGTNYGYTF. The V call is TRBV10-3, the J call TRBJ1-2, with a possible D match to TRBD1 (5 bases). The CDR3 covers 15 residues. The V and J ends lost 0 bases and 2 bases respectively, with 10 bases between them. Germline loops: CDR1 ENHRY, CDR2 SYGVKD.

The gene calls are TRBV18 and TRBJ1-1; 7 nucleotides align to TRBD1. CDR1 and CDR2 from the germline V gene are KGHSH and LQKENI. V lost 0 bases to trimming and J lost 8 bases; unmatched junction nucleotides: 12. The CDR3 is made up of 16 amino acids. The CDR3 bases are TGTGCCAGCTCACCACCGACAGGGCAACTCAACCCGGAAGCTTTCTTT. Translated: CASSPPTGQLNPEAFF.

CDR3 protein: CASSPKRQTDTQYF. CDR3 nucleotides: TGTGCCAGCAGCCCGAAAAGACAGACAGATACGCAGTATTTT. V gene TRBV25-1 combines with J gene TRBJ2-3; perhaps TRBD1 as D (5 bases). CDR1 and CDR2 from the germline V gene are MGHDK and SYGVNS. The germline V and J ends were trimmed by 6 bases and 3 bases, with 13 bases remaining between them. This CDR3 is built from 14 residues.

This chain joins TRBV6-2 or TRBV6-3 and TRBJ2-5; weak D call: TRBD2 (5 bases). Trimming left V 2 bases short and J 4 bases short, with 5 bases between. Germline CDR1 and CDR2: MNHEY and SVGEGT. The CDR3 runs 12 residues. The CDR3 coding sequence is TGTGCCAGCAGTTACGCGGGAGAGACCCAGTACTTC. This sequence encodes CASSYAGETQYF.

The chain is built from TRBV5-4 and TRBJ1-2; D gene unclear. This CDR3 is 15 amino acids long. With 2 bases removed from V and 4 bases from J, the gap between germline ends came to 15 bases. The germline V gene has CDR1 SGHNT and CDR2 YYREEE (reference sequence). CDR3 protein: CASSFGGSSVYGYTF. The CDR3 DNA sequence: TGTGCCAGCAGCTTTGGTGGGAGCAGCGTCTATGGCTACACCTTC. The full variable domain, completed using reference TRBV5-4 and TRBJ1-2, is ETGVTQSPTHLIKTRGQQVTLRCSSQSGHNTVSWYQQALGQGPQFIFQYYREEENGRGNFPPRFSGLQFPNYSSELNVNALELDDSALYLCASSFGGSSVYGYTFGSGTRLTVV.

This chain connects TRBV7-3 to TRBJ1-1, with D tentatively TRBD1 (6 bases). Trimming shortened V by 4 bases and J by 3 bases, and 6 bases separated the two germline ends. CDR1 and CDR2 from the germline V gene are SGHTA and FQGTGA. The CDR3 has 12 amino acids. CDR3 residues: CASSYRDTEAFF. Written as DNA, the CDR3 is TGTGCCAGCAGCTACAGGGACACTGAAGCTTTCTTT. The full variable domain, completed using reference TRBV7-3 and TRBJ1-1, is GAGVSQTPSNKVTEKGKYVELRCDPISGHTALYWYRQSLGQGPEFLIYFQGTGAADDSGLPNDRFFAVRPEGSVSTLKIQRTERGDSAVYLCASSYRDTEAFFGQGTRLTVV.

The CDR3 DNA reads TGTGCCAGCAGAAACGGGGGGTGGGGAGAGACCCAGTACTTC. Its protein is CASRNGGWGETQYF. The rearrangement joins TRBV6-6 to TRBJ2-5, with 7 bases matching TRBD2. The trim removed 6 bases at V and 4 bases at J, leaving 8 bases unmatched. Looked up from germline, CDR1 is MNHNY and CDR2 is SVGAGI (reference sequence). The CDR3 loop spans 14 amino acids.

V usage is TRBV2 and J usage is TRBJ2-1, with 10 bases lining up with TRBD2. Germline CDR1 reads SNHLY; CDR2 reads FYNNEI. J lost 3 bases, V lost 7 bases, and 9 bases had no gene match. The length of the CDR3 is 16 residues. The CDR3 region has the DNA TGTGCCAGCACCCCATTAGCGGGGGGCATCTACAATGAGCAGTTCTTC. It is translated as CASTPLAGGIYNEQFF.

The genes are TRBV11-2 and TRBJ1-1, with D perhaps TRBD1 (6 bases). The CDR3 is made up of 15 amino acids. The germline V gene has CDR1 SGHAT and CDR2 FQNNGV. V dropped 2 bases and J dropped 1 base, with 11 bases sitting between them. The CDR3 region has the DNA TGTGCCAGCAGCTTACGTGGGGGCCGGAACACTGAAGCTTTCTTT. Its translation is CASSLRGGRNTEAFF. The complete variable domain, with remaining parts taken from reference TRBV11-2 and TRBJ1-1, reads EAGVAQSPRYKIIEKRQSVAFWCNPISGHATLYWYQQILGQGPKLLIQFQNNGVVDDSQLPKDRFSAERLKGVDSTLKIQPAKLEDSAVYLCASSLRGGRNTEAFFGQGTRLTVV.

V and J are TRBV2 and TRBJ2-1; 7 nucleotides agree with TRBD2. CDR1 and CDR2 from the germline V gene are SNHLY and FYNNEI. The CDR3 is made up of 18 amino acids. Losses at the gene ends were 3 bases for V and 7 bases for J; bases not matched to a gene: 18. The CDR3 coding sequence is TGTGCCAGCAGTGACTCCCGGGTTGGGGGGGGGAACTGGAATGAGCAGTTCTTC. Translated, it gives CASSDSRVGGGNWNEQFF.

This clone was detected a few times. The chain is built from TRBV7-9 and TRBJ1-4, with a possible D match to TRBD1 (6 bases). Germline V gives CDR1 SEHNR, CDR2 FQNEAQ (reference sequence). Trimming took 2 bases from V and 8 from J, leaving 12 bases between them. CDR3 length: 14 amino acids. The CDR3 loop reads CASSLTGLEEKLFF. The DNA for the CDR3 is TGTGCCAGCAGCTTAACAGGGCTCGAGGAAAAACTGTTTTTT. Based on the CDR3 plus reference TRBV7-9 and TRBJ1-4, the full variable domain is DTGVSQNPRHKITKRGQNVTFRCDPISEHNRLYWYRQTLGQGPEFLTYFQNEAQLEKSRLLSDRFSAERPKGSFSTLEIQRTEQGDSAMYLCASSLTGLEEKLFFGSGTQLSVL.

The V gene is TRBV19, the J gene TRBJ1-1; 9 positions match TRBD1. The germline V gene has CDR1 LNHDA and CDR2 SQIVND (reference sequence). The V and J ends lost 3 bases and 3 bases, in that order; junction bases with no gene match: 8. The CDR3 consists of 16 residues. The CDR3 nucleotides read TGTGCCAGTAGTATCCTTACAGGGGGCCTAGACACTGAAGCTTTCTTT. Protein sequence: CASSILTGGLDTEAFF.

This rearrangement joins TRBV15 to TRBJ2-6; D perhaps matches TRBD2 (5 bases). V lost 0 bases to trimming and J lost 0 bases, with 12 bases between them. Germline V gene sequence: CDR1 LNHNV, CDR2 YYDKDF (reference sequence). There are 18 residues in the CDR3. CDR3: CATSRDLAPTSGANVLTF. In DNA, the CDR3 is TGTGCCACCAGCAGAGATCTAGCACCGACCTCTGGGGCCAACGTCCTGACTTTC.

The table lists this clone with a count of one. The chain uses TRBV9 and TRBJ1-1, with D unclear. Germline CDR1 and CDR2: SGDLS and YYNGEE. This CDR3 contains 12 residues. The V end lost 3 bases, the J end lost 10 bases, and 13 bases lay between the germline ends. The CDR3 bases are TGTGCCAGCAGCGAGAGAGGCGGGGTAGCTTTCTTT. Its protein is CASSERGGVAFF.

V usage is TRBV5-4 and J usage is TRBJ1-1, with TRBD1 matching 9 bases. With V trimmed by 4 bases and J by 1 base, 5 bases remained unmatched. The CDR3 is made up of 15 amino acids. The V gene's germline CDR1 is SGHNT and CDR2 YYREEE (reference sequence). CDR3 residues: CASSQPDRGNTEAFF. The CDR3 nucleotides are TGTGCCAGCAGCCAACCGGACAGGGGGAACACTGAAGCTTTCTTT.

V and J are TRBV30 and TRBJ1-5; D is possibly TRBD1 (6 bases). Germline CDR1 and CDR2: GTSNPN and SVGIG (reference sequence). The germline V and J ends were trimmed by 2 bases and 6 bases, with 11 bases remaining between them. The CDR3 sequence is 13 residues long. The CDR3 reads CAWSTQGGQPQHF. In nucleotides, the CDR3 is TGTGCCTGGAGTACACAGGGTGGTCAGCCCCAGCATTTT.

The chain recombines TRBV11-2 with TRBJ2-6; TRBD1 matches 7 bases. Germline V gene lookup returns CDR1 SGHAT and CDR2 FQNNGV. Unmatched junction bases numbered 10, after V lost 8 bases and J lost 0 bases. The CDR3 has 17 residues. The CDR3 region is CASVHRGLYSGANVLTF. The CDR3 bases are TGTGCCAGCGTCCACAGGGGCCTTTACTCTGGGGCCAACGTCCTGACTTTC.

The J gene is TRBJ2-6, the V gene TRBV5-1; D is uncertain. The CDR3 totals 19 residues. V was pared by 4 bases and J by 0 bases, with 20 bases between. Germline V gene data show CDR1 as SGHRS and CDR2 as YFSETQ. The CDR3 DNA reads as TGCGCCAGCAGCGCCGGTTTTTATGGGCAGGCCTCTGGGGCCAACGTCCTGACTTTC. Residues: CASSAGFYGQASGANVLTF.

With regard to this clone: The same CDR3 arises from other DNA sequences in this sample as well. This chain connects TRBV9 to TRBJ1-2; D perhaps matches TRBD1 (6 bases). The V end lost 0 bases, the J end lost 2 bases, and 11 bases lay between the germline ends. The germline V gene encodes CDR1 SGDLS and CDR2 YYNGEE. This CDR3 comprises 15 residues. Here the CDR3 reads CASSVGAGANYGYTF. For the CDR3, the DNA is TGTGCCAGCAGCGTAGGAGCAGGGGCCAACTATGGCTACACCTTC.